This TCR beta chain originates from a study of OX40 agonist ivuxolimab in advanced cancers. In the study overall: Across the patients, intravenous ivuxolimab was delivered every 2 weeks at 0.01 to 10 mg/kg. Mean age around 64 years, range 23 to 79; about 85% male. The study, taken as a whole, reports: Dosing at 0.1 to 3.0 mg/kg was accompanied by clonal expansion of CD4+ and CD8+ blood T cells by week 6.

Remarks on this clone: Its cognate antigen is unknown.

The CDR3 is 16 residues long. Germline loops: CDR1 MGHRA, CDR2 YSYEKL. With 2 bases clipped from V and 0 bases from J, the junction kept 3 bases outside the gene matches. Data came from immunoSEQ multiplex PCR; TCRdb stores just in-frame clones and leaves some out. The sample lists around 30,000 clones; about 81% were seen once. The sample consisted of CD4+ or CD8+ T cells sorted from blood, taken in a trial of the OX40 agonist ivuxolimab. This clonotype was sampled from an adult with an advanced solid tumor such as melanoma, head and neck, liver or kidney cancer. This chain joins TRBV4-1 and TRBJ2-3; 9 bases match TRBD2. CDR3 sequence (DNA): TGCGCCAGCAGCCAACGACTAGCGGTTAGCACAGATACGCAGTATTTT. This codes for CASSQRLAVSTDTQYF.